A selection of T cell receptor beta chains follows, all from one sample in a study of cytomegalovirus exposure and HLA in healthy donors. Sequenced by immunoSEQ multiplex PCR; TCRdb stores in-frame clones only, minus some. The repertoire table contains 150,000 to 200,000 clones. Material: PBMCs. These receptor sequences come from a man aged 25-45 years in good health and CMV-seronegative. Each CDR3 is given with its conserved first and last residue. The D gene is left open where the match is weak.

v_gene	j_gene	d_gene	CDR3aa	CDR3nt
TRBV5-1	TRBJ2-7	TRBD2	CASRLDSSGRSGREQYF	TGCGCCAGCCGCTTAGACTCTAGCGGGAGGAGCGGGAGGGAGCAGTACTTC
TRBV27	TRBJ1-5	.	CASSLQGYSNQPQHF	TGTGCCAGCAGTTTACAGGGCTATAGCAATCAGCCCCAGCATTTT
TRBV5-1	TRBJ2-2	TRBD1	CASRDRGFAGELFF	TGCGCCAGCCGGGACAGGGGGTTCGCCGGGGAGCTGTTTTTT
TRBV6-1	TRBJ2-5	TRBD2	CASSERLAGGARETQYF	TGTGCCAGCAGTGAGCGACTAGCGGGAGGCGCGAGGGAGACCCAGTACTTC
TRBV30	TRBJ2-1	.	CAYNRGTFPSYNEQFF	TGTGCCTACAATAGAGGGACTTTCCCTTCCTACAATGAGCAGTTCTTC
TRBV14	TRBJ2-3	.	CASSSYNRVDTQYF	TGTGCCAGCAGCTCCTACAACAGGGTAGATACGCAGTATTTT
TRBV27	TRBJ2-1	.	CASSSPAGAHEQFF	TGTGCCAGCAGTTCGCCGGCAGGGGCCCATGAGCAGTTCTTC
TRBV28	TRBJ1-2	TRBD1	CASGTGMNYGYTF	TGTGCCAGCGGGACAGGGATGAACTATGGCTACACCTTC
TRBV30	TRBJ1-1	.	CAWGWRTEAFF	TGTGCCTGGGGGTGGCGGACTGAAGCTTTCTTT
TRBV18	TRBJ2-7	.	CASSPNPPESGEQYF	TGTGCCAGCTCACCAAACCCTCCAGAAAGCGGCGAGCAGTACTTC
TRBV2	TRBJ2-3	.	CASSVDRGTQYF	TGTGCCAGCAGTGTCGATCGCGGTACGCAGTATTTT
TRBV6-5	TRBJ1-6	.	CATTASQVFSPLHF	TGTGCCACAACCGCGTCACAGGTGTTTTCACCCCTCCACTTT
TRBV5-6	TRBJ2-7	.	CASSLAQIATYEQYF	TGTGCCAGCAGCTTGGCCCAGATAGCAACCTACGAGCAGTACTTC
TRBV27	TRBJ2-7	TRBD2	CASSLLFAGGHDEQYF	TGTGCCAGCAGTTTATTATTTGCGGGAGGGCACGACGAGCAGTACTTC
TRBV11-3	TRBJ1-1	.	CASSLTDRRAFF	TGTGCCAGCAGCTTAACTGACAGGCGAGCTTTCTTT
TRBV5-4	TRBJ1-2	TRBD1	CASSFGGQGGTDGYTF	TGTGCCAGCAGCTTTGGGGGACAGGGAGGGACGGATGGCTACACCTTC
TRBV19	TRBJ1-5	.	CASSIGWGPVPNQPQHF	TGTGCCAGTAGTATCGGGTGGGGGCCGGTCCCGAATCAGCCCCAGCATTTT
TRBV6-1	TRBJ2-3	.	CASSERGLGTDTQYF	TGTGCCAGCAGTGAAAGGGGGTTGGGCACAGATACGCAGTATTTT
TRBV10-3	TRBJ2-6	.	CAISESPGLNVLTF	TGTGCCATCAGTGAGTCTCCGGGTTTAAACGTCCTGACTTTC
TRBV5-4	TRBJ2-7	.	CASSLRGIAYEQYF	TGTGCCAGCAGCTTGAGGGGAATAGCCTACGAGCAGTACTTC
TRBV5-1	TRBJ1-4	.	CASSLGQGNPTNEKLFF	TGCGCCAGCAGCTTGGGGCAGGGGAATCCAACTAATGAAAAACTGTTTTTT
TRBV2	TRBJ2-1	TRBD2	CASSLSGRAGEQFF	TGTGCCAGCAGTCTTAGCGGGAGGGCCGGAGAGCAGTTCTTC
TRBV18	TRBJ1-4	TRBD1	CASSRSTGGEKLFF	TGTGCCAGCTCACGGTCGACAGGGGGTGAAAAACTGTTTTTT
TRBV4-1	TRBJ1-5	.	CASSQAGQTIRQPQHF	TGCGCCAGCAGCCAAGCCGGACAGACAATCAGACAGCCCCAGCATTTT
TRBV12-5	TRBJ2-1	.	CASAGNANEQFF	TGTGCTAGTGCGGGGAATGCCAATGAGCAGTTCTTC
TRBV5-8	TRBJ2-1	TRBD1	CASSLRNRGVEQFF	TGTGCCAGCAGCTTACGGAACAGGGGGGTCGAGCAGTTCTTC
TRBV9	TRBJ2-2	TRBD1	CASSVETGGTGELFF	TGTGCCAGCAGCGTAGAGACAGGGGGCACCGGGGAGCTGTTTTTT
TRBV5-1	TRBJ2-2	TRBD2	CASKLKAGVRAGELFF	TGCGCCAGCAAATTGAAGGCGGGAGTCAGGGCCGGGGAGCTGTTTTTT
TRBV6-5	TRBJ2-7	.	CASSSGYYEQYF	TGTGCCAGCAGCTCAGGGTATTACGAGCAGTACTTC
TRBV19	TRBJ2-2	.	CASSRDGLTGTANTGELFF	TGTGCCAGTAGTAGAGATGGGTTGACAGGCACCGCGAACACCGGGGAGCTGTTTTTT
TRBV28	TRBJ2-2	TRBD2	CASSVTSGYTGELFF	TGTGCCAGCAGTGTGACTAGCGGTTACACCGGGGAGCTGTTTTTT
TRBV27	TRBJ2-1	.	CASSLLASSYNEQFF	TGTGCCAGCAGTTTACTAGCGAGCTCCTACAATGAGCAGTTCTTC
TRBV5-1	TRBJ2-7	TRBD1	CASSYQTGTGIYEQYF	TGCGCCAGCAGTTATCAAACCGGGACAGGGATCTACGAGCAGTACTTC
TRBV12-5	TRBJ1-1	.	CAGHGGRGEGVTEAFF	TGTGCTGGCCATGGGGGGCGCGGGGAGGGGGTAACCGAAGCTTTCTTT
TRBV5-4	TRBJ2-7	TRBD1	CATGTGLYEQYF	TGTGCCACCGGGACAGGGCTCTACGAGCAGTACTTC
TRBV7-9	TRBJ2-3	.	CASSLEGPGIDTDTQYF	TGTGCCAGCAGCTTAGAGGGGCCAGGGATTGATACAGATACGCAGTATTTT
TRBV5-6	TRBJ2-3	.	CASRPKTSIETDTQYF	TGTGCCAGCAGACCCAAAACTAGCATTGAGACAGATACGCAGTATTTT
TRBV11-1	TRBJ2-1	TRBD1	CASSKDRGASYNEQFF	TGTGCCAGCAGTAAAGACAGGGGAGCGTCCTACAATGAGCAGTTCTTC
TRBV28	TRBJ1-4	TRBD1	CASSSHDREEKLFF	TGTGCCAGCAGTTCTCATGACAGGGAGGAAAAACTGTTTTTT
TRBV5-1	TRBJ2-5	.	CASSLDTVQETQYF	TGCGCCAGCAGCTTGGATACGGTACAAGAGACCCAGTACTTC
TRBV9	TRBJ1-3	.	CASSSRSGISTGNTIYF	TGTGCCAGCAGCTCCAGGTCAGGGATATCAACTGGAAACACCATATATTTT
TRBV5-1	TRBJ2-7	TRBD2	CASSFTSGAPYEQYF	TGCGCCAGCAGCTTTACTAGCGGGGCCCCCTACGAGCAGTACTTC
TRBV10-3	TRBJ1-5	.	CAISGTSGGSNQPQHF	TGTGCCATCAGTGGCACTTCGGGGGGGAGCAATCAGCCCCAGCATTTT
TRBV7-8	TRBJ2-3	.	CASSSSGGRGVKTDTQYF	TGTGCCAGCAGCTCCTCGGGGGGAAGGGGGGTAAAAACAGATACGCAGTATTTT
TRBV6-5	TRBJ1-2	.	CASSFRTSREYGYTF	TGTGCCAGCAGTTTCAGGACATCGAGAGAGTATGGCTACACCTTC
TRBV5-4	TRBJ2-1	TRBD1	CASSSKTGVYNEQFF	TGTGCCAGCAGCTCCAAGACAGGGGTCTACAATGAGCAGTTCTTC
TRBV11-3	TRBJ2-2	TRBD2	CASRLAGEAGELFF	TGTGCCAGCAGGCTAGCGGGAGAGGCCGGGGAGCTGTTTTTT
TRBV18	TRBJ1-1	.	CASSPQTPLNTEAFF	TGTGCCAGCTCACCACAGACACCCCTGAACACTGAAGCTTTCTTT
TRBV6-1	TRBJ2-3	.	CASSESGADTQYF	TGTGCCAGCAGTGAATCGGGGGCAGATACGCAGTATTTT
TRBV4-3	TRBJ2-1	TRBD1	CASSQEGTGISLGSYNEQFF	TGCGCCAGCAGCCAAGAAGGGACAGGGATATCACTCGGGTCCTACAATGAGCAGTTCTTC
TRBV11-3	TRBJ1-1	.	CASSFGGDRRLNTEAFF	TGTGCCAGCAGCTTTGGGGGTGACAGGCGATTGAACACTGAAGCTTTCTTT
TRBV9	TRBJ2-2	TRBD1	CASSAGQSNTGELFF	TGTGCCAGCAGCGCGGGACAGTCGAACACCGGGGAGCTGTTTTTT
TRBV4-2	TRBJ1-2	TRBD1	CASSQLGQGSYGYTF	TGTGCCAGCAGCCAACTGGGACAGGGAAGCTATGGCTACACCTTC
TRBV28	TRBJ2-7	TRBD1	CASSLPGTGGEQYF	TGTGCCAGCAGTTTACCCGGTACAGGGGGCGAGCAGTACTTC